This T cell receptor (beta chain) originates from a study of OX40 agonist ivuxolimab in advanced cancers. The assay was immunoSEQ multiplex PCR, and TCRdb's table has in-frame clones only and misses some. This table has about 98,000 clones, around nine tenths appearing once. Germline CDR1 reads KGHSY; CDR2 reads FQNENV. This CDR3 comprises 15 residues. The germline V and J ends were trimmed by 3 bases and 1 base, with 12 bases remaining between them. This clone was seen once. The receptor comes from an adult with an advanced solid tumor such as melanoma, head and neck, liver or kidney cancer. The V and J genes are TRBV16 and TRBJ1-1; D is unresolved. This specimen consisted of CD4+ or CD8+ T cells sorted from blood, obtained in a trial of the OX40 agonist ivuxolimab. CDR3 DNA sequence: TGTGCCAGCAGCCACCGCGAGCGGGGGAACACTGAAGCTTTCTTT. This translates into CASSHRERGNTEAFF.